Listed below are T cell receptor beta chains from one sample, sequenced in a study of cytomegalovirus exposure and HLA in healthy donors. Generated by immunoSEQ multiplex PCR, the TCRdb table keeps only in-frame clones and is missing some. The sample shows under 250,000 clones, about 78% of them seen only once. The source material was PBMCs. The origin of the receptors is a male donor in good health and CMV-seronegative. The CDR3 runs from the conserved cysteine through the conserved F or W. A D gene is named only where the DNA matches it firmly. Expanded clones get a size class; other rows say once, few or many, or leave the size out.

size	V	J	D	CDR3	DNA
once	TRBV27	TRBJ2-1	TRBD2	CASSPPLAGSVSEQFF	TGTGCCAGCAGCCCCCCCCTAGCGGGATCTGTGAGTGAGCAGTTCTTC
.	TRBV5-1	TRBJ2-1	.	CASSLGQIQNEQFF	TGCGCCAGCAGCTTGGGTCAGATTCAGAATGAGCAGTTCTTC
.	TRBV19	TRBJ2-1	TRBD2	CASQRETGHNEQFF	TGTGCCAGTCAGCGGGAGACTGGCCACAATGAGCAGTTCTTC
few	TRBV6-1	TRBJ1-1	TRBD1	CASRDRGGTEAFF	TGTGCCAGCAGGGACAGGGGGGGCACTGAAGCTTTCTTT
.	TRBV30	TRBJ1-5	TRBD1	CAWRLGGPDRGNQPQHF	TGTGCCTGGAGGCTCGGGGGCCCCGACAGGGGCAATCAGCCCCAGCATTTT
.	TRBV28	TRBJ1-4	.	CASSLADKATNEKLFF	TGTGCCAGCAGTTTGGCAGATAAAGCAACTAATGAAAAACTGTTTTTT
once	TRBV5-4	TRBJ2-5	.	CASSTQEGSWETQYF	TGTGCCAGCAGCACGCAGGAGGGGTCCTGGGAGACCCAGTACTTC
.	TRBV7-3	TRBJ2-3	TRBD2	CASSPKLAGGTDTQYF	TGTGCCAGCAGCCCGAAACTAGCGGGAGGCACAGATACGCAGTATTTT
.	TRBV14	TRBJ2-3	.	CASSPWSLGPDTQYF	TGTGCCAGCAGCCCCTGGTCCCTGGGCCCAGATACGCAGTATTTT
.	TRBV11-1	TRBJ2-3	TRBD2	CASSLSGGTDTQYF	TGTGCCAGCAGCCTCAGCGGGGGCACAGATACGCAGTATTTT
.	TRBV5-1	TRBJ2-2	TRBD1	CASSLTTGADTGELFF	TGCGCCAGCAGCTTGACGACAGGGGCCGACACCGGGGAGCTGTTTTTT
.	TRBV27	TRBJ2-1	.	CASSFLGEQFF	TGTGCCAGCAGCTTTCTCGGGGAGCAGTTCTTC
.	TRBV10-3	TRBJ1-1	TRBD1	CAISEQGKRTEAFF	TGTGCCATCAGTGAACAGGGGAAACGGACTGAAGCTTTCTTT
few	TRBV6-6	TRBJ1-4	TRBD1	CASSRQTGGHEKLFF	TGTGCCAGCAGCCGTCAGACAGGGGGCCATGAAAAACTGTTTTTT
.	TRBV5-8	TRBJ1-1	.	CASSLVIMRDSNTEAFF	TGTGCCAGCAGCTTGGTCATAATGCGAGATTCAAACACTGAAGCTTTCTTT
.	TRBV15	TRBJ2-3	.	CATSSLSTDTQYF	TGTGCCACCAGCAGTCTTAGCACAGATACGCAGTATTTT
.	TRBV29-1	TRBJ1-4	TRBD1	CSIRTGSNEKLFF	TGCAGCATAAGGACAGGGTCGAATGAAAAACTGTTTTTT
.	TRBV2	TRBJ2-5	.	CASSVMGSGLRGTQYF	TGTGCCAGCAGTGTAATGGGAAGCGGCCTAAGAGGGACCCAGTACTTC
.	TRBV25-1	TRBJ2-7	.	CASSAPGRNYEQYF	TGTGCCAGCAGTGCGCCGGGGAGGAACTACGAGCAGTACTTC
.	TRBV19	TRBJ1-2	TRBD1	CASRDRGYGYTF	TGTGCCAGCCGGGACAGGGGTTATGGCTACACCTTC
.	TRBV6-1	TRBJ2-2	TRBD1	CASSEGQGESGELFF	TGTGCCAGCAGTGAAGGGCAGGGGGAGTCCGGGGAGCTGTTTTTT
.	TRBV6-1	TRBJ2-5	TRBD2	CASREGAGGRETQYF	TGTGCCAGCAGGGAGGGAGCGGGAGGGAGAGAGACCCAGTACTTC
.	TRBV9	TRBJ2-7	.	CASSVNSQTEQYF	TGTGCCAGCAGCGTTAATTCACAGACCGAGCAGTACTTC
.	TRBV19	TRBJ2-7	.	CASSITGRYEQYF	TGTGCCAGTAGTATCACAGGCCGCTACGAGCAGTACTTC
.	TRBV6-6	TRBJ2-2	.	CASSYKGANTGELFF	TGTGCCAGCAGTTACAAGGGGGCGAACACCGGGGAGCTGTTTTTT
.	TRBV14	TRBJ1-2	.	CASSQDHRGNYGYTF	TGTGCCAGCAGCCAAGATCATAGAGGGAACTATGGCTACACCTTC
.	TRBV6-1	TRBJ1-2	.	CASSDVSNYGYTF	TGTGCCAGCAGTGACGTCAGTAACTATGGCTACACCTTC
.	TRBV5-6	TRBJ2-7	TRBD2	CASRSISGGQYEQYF	TGTGCCAGCAGGTCGATCTCGGGGGGGCAATACGAGCAGTACTTC
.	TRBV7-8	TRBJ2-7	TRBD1	CASSARQGYKLYEQYF	TGTGCCAGCAGCGCCAGACAGGGGTACAAACTCTACGAGCAGTACTTC
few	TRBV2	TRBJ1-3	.	CASSQDSGNTIYF	TGTGCCAGCAGTCAGGACTCTGGAAACACCATATATTTT
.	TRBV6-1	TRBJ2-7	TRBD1	CASTPTGSSYEQYF	TGTGCCAGCACTCCGACAGGGAGCTCCTACGAGCAGTACTTC